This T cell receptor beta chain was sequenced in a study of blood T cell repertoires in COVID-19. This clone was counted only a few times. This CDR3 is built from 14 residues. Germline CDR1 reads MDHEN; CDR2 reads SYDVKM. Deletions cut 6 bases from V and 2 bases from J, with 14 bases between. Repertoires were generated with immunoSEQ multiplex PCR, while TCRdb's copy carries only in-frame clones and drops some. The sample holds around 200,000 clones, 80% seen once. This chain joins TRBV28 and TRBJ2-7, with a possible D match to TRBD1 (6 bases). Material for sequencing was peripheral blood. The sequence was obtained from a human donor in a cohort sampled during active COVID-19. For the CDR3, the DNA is TGTGCCAGCAGCCGCGACAGGAGTCCCTACGAGCAGTACTTC. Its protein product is CASSRDRSPYEQYF. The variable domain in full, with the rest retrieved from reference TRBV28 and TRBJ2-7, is DVKVTQSSRYLVKRTGEKVFLECVQDMDHENMFWYRQDPGLGLRLIYFSYDVKMKEKGDIPEGYSVSREKKERFSLILESASTNQTSMYLCASSRDRSPYEQYFGPGTRLTVT.